The 25 T cell receptor beta chains below come from one sample, sequenced in a study of breast tumors, draining lymph nodes, adjacent tissues. TCRdb recomputed calls from the multiplex PCR reads with MiXCR, one row per CDR3 protein. This sample yields roughly 130,000 distinct CDR3 sequences, of which approximately 32% are seen a single time; roughly 2.3% belongs to the top ten. Breast cancer patients provided tissue from their axillary draining lymph nodes. Specimen: axillary lymph node tissue. The receptors here all came from a female donor with breast cancer. Some clones in this sample may be carry-over from other donors' samples.

This clonotype occurred a few times. The J gene is TRBJ1-1, the V gene TRBV10-3, with D possibly matching TRBD1 (5 bases). V lost 2 bases and J 10 bases, leaving 8 bases between the germline ends. Germline CDR1 reads ENHRY; CDR2 reads SYGVKD. The CDR3 loop spans 11 amino acids. In DNA form, the CDR3 reads TGTGCCATCAGTGAGGCGGGGCCAGCTTTCTTT. Translation: CAISEAGPAFF.

This clonotype showed up many times. This rearrangement joins TRBV2 to TRBJ1-2; 9 bases map to TRBD1. Losses at the gene ends were 7 bases for V and 2 bases for J; bases not matched to a gene: 11. CDR3 length equals 16 residues. Germline CDR1 is SNHLY and CDR2 is FYNNEI. The CDR3 region has the DNA TGTGCCAGCACTAAAAGACCGGGACAGGGAAACTATGGCTACACCTTC. As protein: CASTKRPGQGNYGYTF.

The J gene is TRBJ2-1, the V gene TRBV11-3, with TRBD1 as a possible D gene (7 bases). Germline V gene data show CDR1 as SGHNT and CDR2 as YENEEA. The CDR3 is 16 amino acids. V was clipped by 3 bases and J by 3 bases, with 15 bases between them. As DNA, the CDR3 is TGTGCCAGCAGCTTCACCGGGACAGCGGGCTACAATGAGCAGTTCTTC. Encoded protein: CASSFTGTAGYNEQFF.

V and J are TRBV6-6 and TRBJ1-2; no clear D gene. CDR1 is MNHNY and CDR2 is SVGAGI in the germline V gene (reference sequence). V lost 4 bases and J lost 12, with 18 bases in between. This CDR3 is 13 amino acids long. Here the CDR3 DNA reads TGTGCCAGCAGTTTGGGCGGGAACTCTGGAAACACCTTC. Its translation: CASSLGGNSGNTF.

This clonotype was seen a handful of times. The chain has TRBV2 and TRBJ1-1; D gene ambiguous. This CDR3 comprises 13 residues. The germline CDR1 and CDR2 sequences are SNHLY and FYNNEI. V lost 10 bases and J lost 1, with 13 bases in between. CDR3 in amino acids: CANQRTENTEAFF. For the CDR3, the DNA is TGTGCCAACCAACGTACAGAGAACACTGAAGCTTTCTTT.

CDR3 bases: TGTGCCAGCCGCCGCCCGGCAGCTAACTATGGCTACACCTTC. Translation gives CASRRPAANYGYTF. V is TRBV6-5 and J is TRBJ1-2; D remains ambiguous. The CDR3 runs 14 residues. The germline V gene encodes CDR1 MNHEY and CDR2 SVGAGI. Trimming cost V 8 bases and J 0 bases, with 13 bases left between them.

There are many counts of this clonotype. This chain joins TRBV7-2 and TRBJ1-3, with no clear D. Deletions cut 5 bases from V and 0 bases from J, with 14 bases between. Germline V gene data show CDR1 as SGHTA and CDR2 as FQGNSA. The CDR3 consists of 16 residues. This CDR3 is CASSAQGRHSGNTIYF. As DNA, the CDR3 is TGTGCCAGCAGCGCGCAAGGACGGCACTCTGGAAACACCATATATTTT.

A note on this clonotype: A much bigger clone sits one base away, suggesting this may be a read error. The genes are TRBV20-1 and TRBJ2-1; 9 nucleotides match TRBD1. CDR3 size: 13 residues. Per germline, CDR1 DFQATT and CDR2 SNEGSKA (reference sequence). CDR3 region: CSAWTGVNNAQFF. The CDR3 nucleotides are TGCAGTGCTTGGACAGGGGTGAACAATGCGCAGTTCTTC.

This clonotype has at least ten counts. V and J are TRBV12-5 and TRBJ2-7, with D hard to call. Germline assignment: CDR1 LGHNT and CDR2 FRNRAP. With 6 bases removed from V and 1 base from J, the gap between germline ends came to 19 bases. The CDR3 length is 16 residues. CDR3 sequence (DNA): TGTGCTAGTGGGGGCCCTCCCCGCCTTAGTTCCTACGAGCAGTACTTC. It is translated as CASGGPPRLSSYEQYF.

This chain links TRBV5-4 with TRBJ2-7; 7 nucleotides line up with TRBD1. The CDR3 totals 17 residues. Germline V lookup: CDR1 SGHNT, CDR2 YYREEE (reference sequence). V gave up 4 bases and J gave up 6 bases; unmatched junction bases: 19. The CDR3 loop reads CASSPVDRERNGFEQYF. The CDR3, as DNA: TGTGCCAGCAGCCCTGTCGACAGGGAGAGGAACGGATTCGAGCAGTACTTC.

Worth noting for this clonotype: A single base separates this from a much larger clone, so it may be a read error. The V and J genes are TRBV7-2 and TRBJ1-1, with no clear D. Trimming removed 2 bases from V and 7 bases from J, with 14 bases in between. Germline assignment: CDR1 SGHTA and CDR2 FQGNSA. This CDR3 spans 14 amino acids. CDR3 in amino acids: CASSLTLGMDEAFF. The CDR3 bases are TGTGCCAGCAGCTTAACCCTGGGGATGGATGAAGCTTTCTTT.

At least ten counts were recorded for this clonotype. The CDR3 loop reads CASSFPQGPLHF. CDR3 nucleotide sequence: TGTGCCAGCAGCTTCCCCCAGGGGCCCCTCCACTTT. J is TRBJ1-6 and V is TRBV7-8; a weak D match, TRBD1 (6 bases). The V end lost 3 bases, the J end lost 13 bases, and 10 bases lay between the germline ends. The CDR3 runs to 12 residues. Germline lookup yields CDR1 SGHVS and CDR2 FQNEAQ.

This chain links TRBV7-9 with TRBJ2-3; the D is unclear. This CDR3 is built from 16 residues. The germline CDR1 and CDR2 sequences are SEHNR and FQNEAQ (reference sequence). The V end was cut by 2 bases, the J end by 6 bases, with 18 bases between. The CDR3, as DNA: TGTGCCAGCAGCTTAATAGGCTGGGGAAACCATGATACGCAGTATTTT. This translates into CASSLIGWGNHDTQYF.

DNA of the CDR3: TGTGCCAGCAGCTCTATCGGGGTCGGGGCCAAAAACATTCAGTACTTC. Its protein product is CASSSIGVGAKNIQYF. The genes are TRBV28 and TRBJ2-4, with a tentative D call TRBD2 (5 bases). Looked up from germline, CDR1 is MDHEN and CDR2 is SYDVKM. The CDR3 covers 16 residues. Deletions cut 6 bases from V and 1 base from J, with 16 bases between.

V and J are TRBV2 and TRBJ2-7; 9 bases align to TRBD1. V was pared by 2 bases and J by 0 bases, with 14 bases of the junction left unmatched. Germline CDR1 and CDR2: SNHLY and FYNNEI. This CDR3 spans 19 amino acids. The CDR3 loop reads CASSEIGTGTPLDSYEQYV. DNA for the CDR3: TGTGCCAGCAGTGAAATCGGGACAGGGACCCCACTGGACTCCTACGAGCAGTACGTC.

This clonotype was detected ten times or more. The chain carries TRBV11-2 and TRBJ2-7; D ambiguous. From germline, CDR1 is SGHAT and CDR2 FQNNGV. This CDR3 is built from 11 residues. The ends were cut back, 5 bases at V and 3 bases at J, with 5 bases in the middle. CDR3 nucleotide sequence: TGTGCCAGCAGCAACAGCTACGAGCAGTACGTC. Protein: CASSNSYEQYV.

This clonotype showed up many times. This sequence joins TRBV2 and TRBJ2-5; no clear D gene. The CDR3 is 14 residues long. V lost 5 bases and J lost 0, with 10 bases in between. Germline V gene data show CDR1 as SNHLY and CDR2 as FYNNEI. For the CDR3, the DNA is TGTGCCAGCAGTCCGGATACTCACCAAGAGACCCAGTACTTC. Translating it yields CASSPDTHQETQYF.

This clonotype was detected ten times or more. The chain employs TRBV5-1 and TRBJ2-3, with 10 positions matching TRBD2. V lost 4 bases, J lost 4 bases, and 6 bases stayed unmatched. The CDR3 length is 15 residues. Germline CDR1 SGHRS, CDR2 YFSETQ. The DNA of the CDR3 is TGCGCCAGCAGCACCACTAGCGGGGCGGCAGATACGCAGTATTTT. Amino acid sequence: CASSTTSGAADTQYF.

This chain joins TRBV5-8 and TRBJ1-5; no definite D call. Trimming left V 1 base short and J 6 bases short, with 8 bases between. CDR1 is SGHTS and CDR2 is YDEGEE in the germline V gene. This CDR3 contains 13 residues. CDR3 sequence (DNA): TGTGCCAGCAGCTTGTCCACTACTCAGCCCCAGCATTTT. Translation: CASSLSTTQPQHF.

Notes on this clonotype: The junction and the germline gene differ at one end; a read error may be behind it. This sequence joins TRBV12-3 or TRBV12-4 and TRBJ2-3; 9 bases match TRBD2. The CDR3 is made up of 15 amino acids. CDR3: CASSNAGGQRNTRYF. CDR3 nucleotides: TGTGCCAGCAGTAATGCGGGGGGGCAGAGGAATACGCGGTATTTT.

This clonotype was seen ten or more times. This chain links TRBV7-6 with TRBJ2-7; TRBD1 matches 8 bases. Germline V CDR1 and CDR2: SGHVS, FNYEAQ. This CDR3 is built from 14 residues. J gave up 7 bases and V 2 bases, and 7 bases lay outside the gene matches. CDR3 DNA sequence: TGTGCCAGCAGCTTAATCCAGGGGGCGGATGAGCAGTACTTC. This gives the protein CASSLIQGADEQYF.

This clonotype was detected ten times or more. The V call is TRBV5-1, the J call TRBJ2-2; tentative D call: TRBD1 (5 bases). The CDR3 is 15 residues long. Trimming shortened V by 5 bases and J by 1 base, and 12 bases separated the two germline ends. Germline CDR1 SGHRS, CDR2 YFSETQ. CDR3 protein: CASRPATVNTGELFF. The CDR3, as DNA: TGCGCCAGCAGGCCCGCGACAGTGAACACCGGGGAGCTGTTTTTT.

This clonotype was detected many times. The chain links TRBV6-5 to TRBJ1-2, with D uncertain. The CDR3 spans 13 residues. Germline values: CDR1 MNHEY, CDR2 SVGAGI. Trimming took 0 bases from V and 8 from J, leaving 10 bases between them. The CDR3, as DNA: TGTGCCAGCAGTTACTCGACACGGGTCGGCTACACCTTC. Protein sequence: CASSYSTRVGYTF.

This clonotype was detected many times. The chain has TRBV6-6 and TRBJ2-7, with a possible D match to TRBD2 (5 bases). Germline V gives CDR1 MNHNY, CDR2 SVGAGI (reference sequence). Trimming took 5 bases from V and 2 from J, leaving 16 bases between them. This CDR3 is 15 amino acids long. The CDR3 reads CASSHRGSATYEQYF. For the CDR3, the DNA is TGTGCCAGCAGTCACCGTGGGAGTGCAACCTACGAGCAGTACTTC.

This clonotype has more than one count but fewer than ten. The genes are TRBV6-5 and TRBJ1-2; D is uncertain. The CDR3 totals 14 residues. The ends were cut back, 5 bases at V and 6 bases at J, with 16 bases in the middle. Germline V CDR1 and CDR2: MNHEY, SVGAGI. The CDR3 DNA follows: TGTGCCAGCAGTCACAATCGATGGGCCAATGGCTACACCTTC. It translates to CASSHNRWANGYTF.